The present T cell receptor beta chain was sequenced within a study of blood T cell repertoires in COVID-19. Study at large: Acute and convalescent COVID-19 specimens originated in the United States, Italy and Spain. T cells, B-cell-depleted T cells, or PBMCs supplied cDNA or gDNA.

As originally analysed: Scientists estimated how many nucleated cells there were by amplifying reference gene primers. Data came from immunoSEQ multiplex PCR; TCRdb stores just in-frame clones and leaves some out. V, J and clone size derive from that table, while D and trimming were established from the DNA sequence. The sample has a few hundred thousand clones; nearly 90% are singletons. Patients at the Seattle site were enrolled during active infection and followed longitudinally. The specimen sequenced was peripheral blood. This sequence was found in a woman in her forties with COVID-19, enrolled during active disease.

CDR3 sequence (DNA): TGTGCCAGCAGTTTGGGAGGTGGCTACACCTTC. This codes for CASSLGGGYTF. This chain joins TRBV28 and TRBJ1-2, with no clear D. The germline CDR1 and CDR2 sequences are MDHEN and SYDVKM. The CDR3 length is 11 residues. Trimming cost V 3 bases and J 7 bases, with 6 bases left between them.